The TCR beta chain under discussion was sequenced for a study of T cell responses to AZD1222 COVID-19 vaccine. Germline values: CDR1 MNHEY, CDR2 SVGEGT. The CDR3 is made up of 17 amino acids. V shed 2 bases and J shed 3 bases, with 16 bases lying between them. This clone was detected a few times. Its target is not known. General study results and limits: Reportedly, nearly half of unique spike TCRs recognized epitopes outside B.1.351/B.1.1.7 mutations. Rises in breadth and depth of Spike-specific TCRs came after two AZD1222 doses. Baseline antibody screening turned up just six or seven seropositive AZD1222 recipients. Clonal diversity may have been underestimated in mostly white British donors.

Generated by immunoSEQ multiplex PCR, the TCRdb table keeps only in-frame clones and is missing some. The sample lists 120,000 or so clones, around nine tenths seen once, with roughly 4.2% in the top ten. Here the sequenced sample was peripheral blood, taken 28 days after the second dose of the MenACWY control vaccine. This chain connects TRBV6-2 or TRBV6-3 to TRBJ2-2; weak D call: TRBD1 (6 bases). The TCR sequence derives from an adult who received the MenACWY meningococcal vaccine as a control. The CDR3 spells CASSYGQGSLYTGELFF. The CDR3 nucleotides read TGTGCCAGCAGTTACGGGCAGGGGTCCCTTTACACCGGGGAGCTGTTTTTT.